The clone carrying this TCR beta chain was observed many times. Its antigen is unidentified. CDR3 length: 14 amino acids. The trim removed 5 bases at V and 7 bases at J, leaving 5 bases unmatched. From germline, CDR1 is LGHDT and CDR2 YNNKEL (reference sequence). The data originate from a study of T cells after yellow fever vaccination. Broader study findings: Highly abundant clonotypes carried over from the bulk population could end up in FACS-sorted repertoires as contaminants. Reappearance after the booster was seen for most primary-vaccination clones, at 95% to 96% CD4 and 85% to 90% CD8. It was a weaker secondary response, yet one that peaked faster, at day 5 versus 15.

TCRdb re-called the 5' RACE reads with MiXCR, one entry per CDR3 protein. This repertoire shows 250,000 to 300,000 distinct CDR3 sequences, roughly 4.8% found once; its top ten account for roughly 3%. Here the sequenced sample was CD4+ T cells sorted from PBMCs, taken on the day of the yellow fever booster vaccination. The TCR sequence derives from a man in his late teens or twenties who received the YFV17D yellow fever vaccine. The chain combines TRBV3-1 with TRBJ1-6; 7 bases are a match to TRBD1. CDR3 nucleotide sequence: TGTGCCAGCAGCGATGACAGGGCCAATTCACCCCTCCACTTT. Protein product: CASSDDRANSPLHF.